This T cell receptor (beta chain) was obtained from a study of T cells in Graves' hyperthyroidism and ophthalmopathy. Overall study: Any treatment followed the collection of peripheral blood at initial diagnosis. The study, taken as a whole, reports: Most thyroid clonotypes expanded above 0.001 were also detected in blood.

Trimming removed 0 bases from V and 6 bases from J; junction bases left unmatched: 9. The length of the CDR3 is 18 residues. CDR1 and CDR2 from the germline V gene are KGHSH and LQKENI. This clonotype was detected only a few times. The antigen remains undetermined. The source material, RNA transcripts, was used to amplify TCR beta CDR3 regions. An initial round of RT-PCR targeting the TCR CDR3 relied on the HTBI primer set. A single record per CDR3 protein comes from TCRdb applying MiXCR to the multiplex PCR reads. The sample contains around 340,000 distinct CDR3 sequences, over 15% of which appear only once.

V and J are TRBV18 and TRBJ1-4; TRBD1 agrees at 11 bases. The specimen sequenced was blood. The clonotype was recovered from a woman in her 50s with Graves' hyperthyroidism. CDR3 sequence: CASSPPGWTGGKDEKLFF. The DNA for the CDR3 is TGTGCCAGCTCACCACCTGGCTGGACAGGGGGCAAAGATGAAAAACTGTTTTTT.